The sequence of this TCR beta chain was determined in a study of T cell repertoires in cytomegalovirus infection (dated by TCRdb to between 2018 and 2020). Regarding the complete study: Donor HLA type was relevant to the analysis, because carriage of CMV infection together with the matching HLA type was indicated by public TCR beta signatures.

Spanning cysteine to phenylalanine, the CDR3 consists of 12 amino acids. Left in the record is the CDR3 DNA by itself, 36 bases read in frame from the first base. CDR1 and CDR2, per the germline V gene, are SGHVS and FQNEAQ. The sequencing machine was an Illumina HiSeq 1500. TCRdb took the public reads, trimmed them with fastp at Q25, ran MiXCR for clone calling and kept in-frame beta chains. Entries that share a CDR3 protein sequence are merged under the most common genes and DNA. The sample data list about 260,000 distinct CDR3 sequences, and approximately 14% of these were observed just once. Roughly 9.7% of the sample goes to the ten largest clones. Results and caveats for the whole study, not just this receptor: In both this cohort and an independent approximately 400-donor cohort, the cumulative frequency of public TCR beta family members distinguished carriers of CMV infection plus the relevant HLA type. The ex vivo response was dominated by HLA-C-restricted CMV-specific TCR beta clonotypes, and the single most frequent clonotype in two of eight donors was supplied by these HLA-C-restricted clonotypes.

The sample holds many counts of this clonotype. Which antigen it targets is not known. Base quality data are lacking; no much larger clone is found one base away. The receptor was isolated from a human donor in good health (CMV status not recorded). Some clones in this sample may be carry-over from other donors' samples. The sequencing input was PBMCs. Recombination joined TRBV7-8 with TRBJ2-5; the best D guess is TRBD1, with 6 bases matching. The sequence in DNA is TGTGCGTGTTGGGGGCTCCAAGAGACCCAGTACTTC. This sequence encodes CACWGLQETQYF.